These T cell receptor beta chains were read from a single sample in a study of blood T cell repertoires in COVID-19. Profiling relied on immunoSEQ multiplex PCR, and the TCRdb table lists in-frame clones only, not all of them. Of under 110,000 clones in the sample, 71% are singletons; the top ten hold more than 0.8%. Sample: peripheral blood. All receptors derive from a human donor with acute or convalescent COVID-19. The donor label of this sample is uncertain. Both conserved end residues are part of each CDR3. The D gene is left open where the match is weak. Size is stated for part of the rows, as once, few or many counts, or as a class when the clone is expanded.

V gene	J gene	D gene	clone size	CDR3 DNA	CDR3 protein
TRBV5-5	TRBJ2-7	TRBD1	few	TGTGCCAGCAGACCTTCCGGGACAGGCTCCTACGAGCAGTACTTC	CASRPSGTGSYEQYF
TRBV9	TRBJ1-4	.	few	TGTGCCAGCAGCGTAGGAGGTGGTCTCCATGAAAAACTGTTTTTT	CASSVGGGLHEKLFF
TRBV9	TRBJ2-2	TRBD1	.	TGTGCCAGCAGCGTAGGGGGACAGTCGAACACCGGGGAGCTGTTTTTT	CASSVGGQSNTGELFF
TRBV13	TRBJ1-6	TRBD1	.	TGTGCCAGCAGCTTAGGCGTGGACAGGGGGCCCTTACCCCTCCACTTT	CASSLGVDRGPLPLHF
TRBV28	TRBJ1-5	TRBD1	.	TGTGCCAGCAGACGGGACAGGGGGGCGAGATTGCCCCAGCATTTT	CASRRDRGARLPQHF
TRBV19	TRBJ2-1	TRBD1	.	TGTGCCAGTAGTTTCACTCCGACAGGGGTAGCTAACAATGAGCAGTTCTTC	CASSFTPTGVANNEQFF
TRBV18	TRBJ2-2	TRBD1	.	TGTGCCAGCTCACCGACGGGACAGGTCACCGGGGAGCTGTTTTTT	CASSPTGQVTGELFF
TRBV6-5	TRBJ2-1	.	.	TGTGCCAGCTATTTCAATGAGCAGTTCTTC	CASYFNEQFF
TRBV6-5	TRBJ1-3	.	.	TGTGCCAGCAGTTACGAGTCTGGAAACACCATATATTTT	CASSYESGNTIYF
TRBV6-1	TRBJ1-2	.	.	TGTGCCAGCAGTGAAGCGCTGGGGGGGTACGGCTATGGCTACACCTTC	CASSEALGGYGYGYTF
TRBV3-1/TRBV3-2	TRBJ2-6	.	.	TGTGCCAGCAGCCCCCTGTTGGCCAACGTCCTGACTTTC	CASSPLLANVLTF
TRBV7-2	TRBJ1-5	.	.	TGTGCCAGCAGCTTAGTGTCAGGGCGGGGCAGTCAGCCCCAGCATTTT	CASSLVSGRGSQPQHF
TRBV5-4	TRBJ2-3	TRBD1	.	TGTGCCAGCAGGAAGACAGGGAGCACAGATACGCAGTATTTT	CASRKTGSTDTQYF
TRBV6-1	TRBJ2-1	TRBD2	.	TGTGCCAGCAGTGAACTGACTAGCGGGCCCTACAATGAGCAGTTCTTC	CASSELTSGPYNEQFF
TRBV6-5	TRBJ1-2	.	.	TGTGCCAGCAGATTGACACGGGGTTTTTATGGCTACACCTTC	CASRLTRGFYGYTF
TRBV18	TRBJ1-5	.	.	TGTGCCAGCTCACCTTTCTCCGGGGAAGATCAGCCCCAGCATTTT	CASSPFSGEDQPQHF
TRBV6-5	TRBJ2-2	.	medium-sized	TGTGCCAGCCATGACAGTCCGGACACCGGGGAGCTGTTTTTT	CASHDSPDTGELFF
TRBV7-6	TRBJ1-1	.	.	TGTGCCAGCAGCTTACAACAAACGAACACTGAAGCTTTCTTT	CASSLQQTNTEAFF
TRBV2	TRBJ2-5	.	few	TGTGCCAGCAGTGAGGGGGGAGGGACCCAGTACTTC	CASSEGGGTQYF
TRBV27	TRBJ1-1	TRBD1	.	TGTGCCAGCAGTTTATTTGGACAGGGGATTATTGGGAACACTGAAGCTTTCTTT	CASSLFGQGIIGNTEAFF
TRBV29-1	TRBJ1-2	.	.	TGCAGCGTTTCAGGGATTATAAACTATGGCTACACCTTC	CSVSGIINYGYTF
TRBV5-1	TRBJ1-2	TRBD1	.	TGCGCCAGCAGCGGAGGGGGGACAGGGGATGGCTACACCTTC	CASSGGGTGDGYTF
TRBV6-5	TRBJ2-7	.	.	TGTGCCAGCAGTTACACGGGCTACGAGCAGTACTTC	CASSYTGYEQYF
TRBV6-5	TRBJ2-3	.	few	TGTGCCAGCAGTATTCGACTAGATATAGATACGCAGTATTTT	CASSIRLDIDTQYF
TRBV7-9	TRBJ2-1	TRBD2	.	TGTGCCAGCAGCTTAAGAACTAGCGGGGGGGCCAATGAGCAGTTCTTC	CASSLRTSGGANEQFF
TRBV4-2	TRBJ2-1	TRBD2	.	TGTGCCAGCAGCCAGGGTCGGAACCCGGGACTAAAGAATGAGCAGTTCTTC	CASSQGRNPGLKNEQFF
TRBV7-9	TRBJ1-4	.	.	TGTGCCAGCAGCTTAGGTCGACAGGTGGGGGAAAAACTGTTTTTT	CASSLGRQVGEKLFF
TRBV5-1	TRBJ1-1	TRBD1	.	TGCGCCAGCAGCATAGAGGACAGGGCAGTGGCTTTCTTT	CASSIEDRAVAFF
TRBV4-2	TRBJ2-3	TRBD1	many	TGTGCCAGCAGCCTAATGGGACAGTACTCCGGTACGCAGTATTTT	CASSLMGQYSGTQYF
TRBV6-5	TRBJ1-1	.	once	TGTGCCAGCACCTTTGCAATACAGGGAAAAGCTGAAGCTTTCTTT	CASTFAIQGKAEAFF
TRBV10-3	TRBJ2-3	TRBD2	once	TGTGCCACCGGACTAGCGGGCGACACAGATACGCAGTATTTT	CATGLAGDTDTQYF
TRBV12-3/TRBV12-4	TRBJ1-1	.	few	TGTGCCAGCAGTTACAGGGTGAACACTGAAGCTTTCTTT	CASSYRVNTEAFF
TRBV4-1	TRBJ2-2	TRBD2	.	TGCGCCAGCAGCCGATTTGCGGCTAGCGGGGGGCGAGGTGGGGAGCTGTTTTTT	CASSRFAASGGRGGELFF
TRBV9	TRBJ2-2	TRBD1	.	TGTGCCAGCAGCGTAGTCGGGGAGAGACAGGGCCACGGGGAGCTGTTTTTT	CASSVVGERQGHGELFF
TRBV12-3/TRBV12-4	TRBJ1-3	.	few	TGTGCCAGCAGTTTGAGGGCCGAGGACACCATATATTTT	CASSLRAEDTIYF
TRBV3-1/TRBV3-2	TRBJ1-1	.	.	TGTGCCAGCAGCCAGTACTCGACAGGCGGGGGAACTGAAGCTTTCTTT	CASSQYSTGGGTEAFF